Below, 9 T cell receptor beta chains from the same sample are listed, as sequenced in a study of T cell clonotyping in hematopoietic cell transplantation. Sequenced by immunoSEQ multiplex PCR; TCRdb stores in-frame clones only, minus some. The repertoire holds about 6,800 clones, with about 98% as singletons. This material consisted of PBMCs, taken 30 days after allogeneic stem cell transplant. These TCRs come from a male patient aged 60-70 years who had an allogeneic stem cell transplant from a related donor, so the T cells may come from the graft donor. Some clones in this sample may be carry-over from other donors' samples.

The chain is built from TRBV5-4 and TRBJ2-2, with 8 bases identical to TRBD1. This CDR3 is 15 amino acids long. Germline lookup yields CDR1 SGHNT and CDR2 YYREEE (reference sequence). The V segment lost 4 bases and the J segment 7 bases; nucleotides outside the gene matches: 9. CDR3 residues: CASSPDREVVGELFF. The CDR3 region has the DNA TGTGCCAGCAGCCCGGACAGGGAAGTAGTCGGGGAGCTGTTTTTT.

The chain has TRBV10-3 and TRBJ1-3; D is ambiguous. V was trimmed by 4 bases and J by 0 bases, leaving 10 bases between them. This CDR3 spans 15 amino acids. Germline-derived CDR1 and CDR2 are ENHRY and SYGVKD. The CDR3 DNA reads TGTGCCATCAGTGCCGTACAGCGCTCTGGAAACACCATATATTTT. Translating gives CAISAVQRSGNTIYF.

CDR3 DNA sequence: TGTGCCAGCAGCAAAACCGGGACCCCCTACGAGCAGTACTTC. Translated, it gives CASSKTGTPYEQYF. This chain connects TRBV7-8 to TRBJ2-7, with D perhaps given as TRBD1 or TRBD2 (5 bases each). This CDR3 spans 14 amino acids. The germline V gene has CDR1 SGHVS and CDR2 FQNEAQ. Deletions cut 5 bases from V and 2 bases from J, with 13 bases between. Drawing the rest from reference TRBV7-8 and TRBJ2-7, the complete variable domain is GAGVSQSPRYKVAKRGQDVALRCDPISGHVSLFWYQQALGQGPEFLTYFQNEAQLDKSGLPSDRFFAERPEGSVSTLKIQRTQQEDSAVYLCASSKTGTPYEQYFGPGTRLTVT.

CDR3 DNA: TGTGCCTCTAGTAAAAGCACCGGGACAGGGCATAATTCACCCCTCCACTTT. Translating it yields CASSKSTGTGHNSPLHF. The chain employs TRBV25-1 and TRBJ1-6, with TRBD1 identical over 9 bases. Germline V gives CDR1 MGHDK, CDR2 SYGVNS. The CDR3 consists of 17 residues. After removal of 11 bases from V and 5 bases from J, the junction contained 16 bases not matched to a gene.

The V gene is TRBV9, the J gene TRBJ2-3; D ambiguous. The CDR3 sequence is 14 residues long. CDR1 and CDR2 (germline): SGDLS, YYNGEE. The V and J ends lost 6 bases and 2 bases respectively, with 13 bases between them. The CDR3 DNA sequence: TGTGCCAGCACAGACATGTTGAACACAGATACGCAGTATTTT. This codes for CASTDMLNTDTQYF.

The chain recombines TRBV7-2 with TRBJ1-3; weak D call: TRBD1 (6 bases). Germline values: CDR1 SGHTA, CDR2 FQGNSA. V dropped 6 bases and J dropped 0 bases, with 12 bases sitting between them. The CDR3 runs 15 residues. As DNA, the CDR3 is TGTGCCAGCAGTTCGACAGGAAACTCTGGAAACACCATATATTTT. Its protein is CASSSTGNSGNTIYF.

The chain has TRBV7-9 and TRBJ2-7; D may be TRBD1 (6 bases). Trimming removed 5 bases from V and 4 bases from J, with 12 bases in between. The CDR3 runs to 13 residues. CDR1 is SEHNR, CDR2 FQNEAQ, per germline (reference sequence). For the CDR3, the DNA is TGTGCCAGCAGCACATGGACAGAATACGAGCAGTACTTC. Translating gives CASSTWTEYEQYF. The full variable domain, rest sourced from reference TRBV7-9 and TRBJ2-7, is DTGVSQNPRHKITKRGQNVTFRCDPISEHNRLYWYRQTLGQGPEFLTYFQNEAQLEKSRLLSDRFSAERPKGSFSTLEIQRTEQGDSAMYLCASSTWTEYEQYFGPGTRLTVT.

The V call is TRBV4-3, the J call TRBJ1-6, with 9 bases aligning to TRBD1. In germline, CDR1 is LGHNA, CDR2 YSLEER. J was trimmed by 5 bases and V by 0 bases; bases with no gene match: 8. The CDR3 consists of 18 residues. In DNA, the CDR3 is TGCGCCAGCAGCCAAGATCACTCAAGGACAGGGGATAATTCACCCCTCCACTTT. Translation: CASSQDHSRTGDNSPLHF.

The chain is built from TRBV29-1 and TRBJ2-1, with 7 bases identical to TRBD1. The J segment lost 4 bases and the V segment lost 7 bases, leaving 4 bases of the junction unmatched. The CDR3 loop spans 12 amino acids. Per germline, CDR1 SQVTM and CDR2 ANQGSEA. The CDR3 region is CSAGTAYNEQFF. The CDR3 DNA reads as TGCAGCGCCGGGACAGCTTACAATGAGCAGTTCTTC.